What follows are 8 T cell receptor beta chains derived from one specimen sequenced in a study of early stage breast cancer tumors. Clones were read by immunoSEQ multiplex PCR, and TCRdb kept only the in-frame ones, dropping some. The sample carries around 78,000 clones, around 80% recorded once. The sequenced sample was blood. The source of these receptors is a person in their sixties with breast cancer.

V gene TRBV4-2 combines with J gene TRBJ2-3; TRBD2 matches at 8 bases. J was trimmed by 3 bases and V by 4 bases; bases with no gene match: 6. Germline lookup yields CDR1 LGHNA and CDR2 YNFKEQ. The CDR3 is 15 residues long. The CDR3 DNA reads TGTGCCAGCAGCCTCACGGGGGGGAAAACAGATACGCAGTATTTT. Encoded protein: CASSLTGGKTDTQYF.

The V gene is TRBV7-3, the J gene TRBJ1-1; TRBD1 is a possible D gene (6 bases). Trimming shortened V by 5 bases and J by 9 bases, and 16 bases separated the two germline ends. CDR3 length equals 13 residues. Looked up from germline, CDR1 is SGHTA and CDR2 is FQGTGA. CDR3 nucleotide sequence: TGTGCCAGCAGCCCACAAGGGGGAGCCCAAGCTTTCTTT. Residues: CASSPQGGAQAFF.

This clone showed up just a few times. The chain combines TRBV18 with TRBJ2-7; D may be TRBD2 (6 bases). The CDR3 is made up of 14 amino acids. V lost 2 bases and J lost 5, with 13 bases in between. In germline, CDR1 is KGHSH, CDR2 LQKENI. Here the CDR3 reads CASSPDSGSHEQYF. The CDR3 region has the DNA TGTGCCAGCTCACCAGATAGCGGTAGCCACGAGCAGTACTTC.

J is TRBJ1-5 and V is TRBV6-6; the D is unclear. The CDR3 length is 13 residues. In germline, CDR1 is MNHNY, CDR2 SVGAGI (reference sequence). V was trimmed by 10 bases and J by 2 bases, leaving 12 bases between them. CDR3 residues: CATGRSGNQPQHF. The CDR3 region has the DNA TGTGCCACGGGAAGGTCGGGCAATCAGCCCCAGCATTTT.

This clone came up once. The genes are TRBV27 and TRBJ1-1, with 11 nucleotides matching TRBD1. CDR1 MNHEY and CDR2 SMNVEV come from the germline V gene (reference sequence). After removal of 5 bases from V and 5 bases from J, the junction contained 4 bases not matched to a gene. CDR3 length equals 14 residues. DNA of the CDR3: TGTGCCAGCAGTACGCGGGACAGGGGGACTGAAGCTTTCTTT. This codes for CASSTRDRGTEAFF.

This clone was recorded once. The chain joins TRBV30 to TRBJ2-5; no firm D call. With 0 bases removed from V and 5 bases from J, the gap between germline ends came to 10 bases. Looked up from germline, CDR1 is GTSNPN and CDR2 is SVGIG (reference sequence). The CDR3 has 13 amino acids. CDR3: CAWSVGFPETQYF. The CDR3 coding sequence is TGTGCCTGGAGTGTAGGTTTTCCGGAGACCCAGTACTTC.

The CDR3 sequence: CASSHSPSNEQYF. In DNA, the CDR3 is TGTGCCAGCAGCCACTCGCCTAGCAACGAGCAGTACTTC. The rearrangement uses TRBV11-2 and TRBJ2-7; possibly TRBD2 for D (5 bases). The CDR3 is 13 amino acids. Germline CDR1 reads SGHAT; CDR2 reads FQNNGV. V lost 5 bases and J 5 bases, leaving 13 bases between the germline ends.

CDR3 bases: TGTGCCAGTAGTAGGGGAGGGAGACACAATGAGCAGTTCTTC. Translation gives CASSRGGRHNEQFF. The chain links TRBV19 to TRBJ2-1, with 7 bases matching TRBD2. This CDR3 has 14 amino acids. V was pared by 4 bases and J by 5 bases, with 5 bases of the junction left unmatched. Germline CDR1 reads LNHDA; CDR2 reads SQIVND (reference sequence).